This is a list of T cell receptor beta chains from one sample in a study of T-cell reconstitution after alpha-beta-depleted transplantation in children. TCRdb fed the PCR reads into MiXCR, producing one record per CDR3 protein. This table holds under 450,000 distinct CDR3 sequences, about an eighth found once. Sequenced here: PBMCs, sampled from the stem cell graft. The receptor set was obtained from a human donor who donated a stem cell graft to a child with Fanconi anemia. Each CDR3 is given with its conserved first and last residue. The D gene is left open where the match is weak. Rows may omit the clone size; those that give it use once, few, many or a size class.

cdr3_length,d_call,j_call,v_call,clone_size,cdr3_aa,cdr3_nt
16,TRBD1,TRBJ2-5,TRBV29-1,.,CSVGVDRGKSQETQYF,TGCAGCGTTGGAGTGGACAGGGGCAAGTCCCAAGAGACCCAGTACTTC
16,TRBD2,TRBJ2-2,TRBV20-1,few,CSAPLAGGPGTGELFF,TGCAGTGCCCCCTTAGCGGGGGGGCCGGGCACCGGGGAGCTGTTTTTT
15,TRBD1,TRBJ1-1,TRBV28,many,CASSSLGQANTEAFF,TGTGCCAGCAGTTCCCTGGGACAGGCAAACACTGAAGCTTTCTTT
15,.,TRBJ2-3,TRBV6-1,.,CASTPLGSDTDTQYF,TGTGCCAGCACCCCCCTGGGGAGCGACACAGATACGCAGTATTTT
15,.,TRBJ2-1,TRBV7-6,few,CASSKDPTSYNEQFF,TGTGCCAGCAGCAAGGACCCTACATCCTACAATGAGCAGTTCTTC
13,.,TRBJ2-5,TRBV5-1,.,CASNQGEGETQYF,TGCGCCAGCAACCAGGGGGAGGGAGAGACCCAGTACTTC
17,.,TRBJ2-2,TRBV7-9,.,CASSPLGGNSNTGELFF,TGTGCCAGCAGCCCCCTCGGAGGAAATTCGAACACCGGGGAGCTGTTTTTT
13,.,TRBJ2-3,TRBV5-1,.,CASSRDSEDTQYF,TGCGCCAGCAGCCGAGACTCGGAAGATACGCAGTATTTT
15,.,TRBJ2-1,TRBV5-1,many,CASSLLDNLGGEQFF,TGCGCCAGCAGCTTGCTGGACAACCTGGGGGGTGAGCAGTTCTTC
13,.,TRBJ1-5,TRBV4-3,.,CASSQDTLGPQHF,TGCGCCAGCAGCCAAGATACTCTGGGGCCCCAGCATTTT
14,TRBD1,TRBJ2-7,TRBV12-3/TRBV12-4,few,CASSPRTGLYEQYF,TGTGCCAGCAGTCCTCGGACAGGCCTCTACGAGCAGTACTTC
14,TRBD1,TRBJ1-4,TRBV10-3,many,CAISRDRGNEKLFF,TGTGCCATCAGCCGGGACAGAGGAAATGAAAAACTGTTTTTT
13,.,TRBJ2-1,TRBV12-3/TRBV12-4,many,CASSLGVYNEQFF,TGTGCCAGCTCCCTCGGGGTCTACAATGAGCAGTTCTTC
16,TRBD1,TRBJ2-2,TRBV7-6,.,CASSPRQGTNTGELFF,TGTGCCAGCAGCCCTCGACAGGGGACTAACACCGGGGAGCTGTTTTTT
15,TRBD1,TRBJ2-5,TRBV15,.,CATSRDGTGEETQYF,TGTGCCACCAGCAGAGATGGGACAGGGGAAGAGACCCAGTACTTC
12,.,TRBJ1-2,TRBV15,few,CATSRDSYTVTF,TGTGCCACCAGCAGAGATAGCTACACGGTCACCTTC
12,.,TRBJ1-5,TRBV20-1,.,CSARGGDQPQHF,TGCAGTGCTAGAGGGGGCGATCAGCCCCAGCATTTT
15,.,TRBJ1-6,TRBV6-1,.,CASSRQGSVNSPLHF,TGTGCCAGCAGCCGCCAAGGATCGGTTAATTCACCCCTCCACTTT
16,TRBD2,TRBJ2-5,TRBV10-3,few,CAISELASGGQETQYF,TGTGCCATCAGTGAGTTGGCTAGCGGGGGGCAAGAGACCCAGTACTTC
14,TRBD1,TRBJ1-5,TRBV27,.,CATRRTGRGQPQHF,TGTGCCACCAGGCGGACAGGGAGAGGTCAGCCCCAGCATTTT
18,.,TRBJ2-3,TRBV7-6,.,CASSPLPALLRSPDTQYF,TGTGCCAGCAGCCCCCTCCCGGCCCTACTTCGGAGTCCAGATACGCAGTATTTT
12,.,TRBJ1-1,TRBV3-1,.,CASSQGAGQAFF,TGTGCCAGCAGCCAAGGGGCAGGACAAGCTTTCTTT
14,TRBD1,TRBJ1-5,TRBV3-1,.,CASSWGDRAKPQHF,TGTGCCAGCAGCTGGGGGGACAGGGCCAAGCCCCAGCATTTT
15,TRBD1,TRBJ2-2,TRBV12-3/TRBV12-4,many,CASRPYQGENRELFF,TGTGCCAGCAGGCCTTACCAGGGGGAGAACAGGGAGCTGTTTTTT
14,.,TRBJ1-1,TRBV5-1,few,CASSVQTGNTEAFF,TGCGCCAGCAGCGTTCAGACAGGGAACACTGAAGCTTTCTTT
15,.,TRBJ2-2,TRBV28,few,CASSPPGTLSGELFF,TGTGCCAGCAGCCCCCCCGGGACCCTCAGCGGGGAGCTGTTTTTT
17,TRBD2,TRBJ2-3,TRBV3-1,few,CASSQDPSAGGQDTQYF,TGTGCCAGCAGCCAAGACCCCTCAGCGGGGGGGCAAGATACGCAGTATTTT
14,TRBD1,TRBJ2-1,TRBV10-3,few,CAISGGTGTDEQFF,TGTGCCATCAGTGGGGGGACAGGGACGGATGAGCAGTTCTTC
13,.,TRBJ2-3,TRBV7-2,many,CASSETRGDTQYF,TGTGCCAGCAGCGAAACCCGGGGAGATACGCAGTATTTT
17,.,TRBJ2-3,TRBV27,few,CASSPRVGLVGADTQYF,TGTGCCAGCAGCCCAAGAGTAGGACTGGTCGGCGCAGATACGCAGTATTTT
10,.,TRBJ2-7,TRBV12-3/TRBV12-4,many,CASRFYEQYF,TGTGCCAGCAGATTTTACGAGCAGTACTTC
12,.,TRBJ2-1,TRBV12-3/TRBV12-4,many,CASSRGWSEQFF,TGTGCCAGCAGTCGAGGATGGAGTGAGCAGTTCTTC
12,.,TRBJ2-2,TRBV10-3,many,CAIRLNTGELFF,TGTGCCATCAGGTTGAACACCGGGGAGCTGTTTTTT
15,.,TRBJ2-7,TRBV5-1,many,CASSLAPGTNYEQYF,TGCGCCAGCAGCTTGGCCCCCGGGACAAACTACGAGCAGTACTTC
14,.,TRBJ1-1,TRBV18,few,CASSPSEGNTEAFF,TGTGCCAGCTCACCATCGGAGGGGAACACTGAAGCTTTCTTT
15,.,TRBJ2-2,TRBV7-7,few,CASSPIRDTLGELFF,TGTGCCAGCAGCCCAATCCGGGACACCCTAGGGGAGCTGTTTTTT
14,.,TRBJ2-1,TRBV5-1,.,CASSLGRGGDEQFF,TGCGCCAGCAGCTTGGGCAGGGGCGGAGATGAGCAGTTCTTC
14,.,TRBJ2-7,TRBV15,.,CATSILEGAYEQYF,TGTGCCACCAGCATCCTAGAAGGGGCCTACGAGCAGTACTTC
18,.,TRBJ2-5,TRBV27,.,CASSLARDFSSRQETQYF,TGTGCCAGCAGTTTGGCGAGGGACTTTTCGAGTAGGCAAGAGACCCAGTACTTC
15,TRBD1,TRBJ2-1,TRBV9,few,CASSDGQGAWNEQFF,TGTGCCAGCAGCGACGGACAGGGGGCTTGGAATGAGCAGTTCTTC
13,.,TRBJ2-7,TRBV21-1,.,CASSLTPGYEQYF,TGTGCCAGCAGTTTGACTCCGGGCTACGAGCAGTACTTC
13,TRBD2,TRBJ2-7,TRBV7-9,.,CASRPPTGGGALF,TGTGCCAGCAGACCGCCGACGGGGGGAGGGGCGCTCTTC
16,.,TRBJ1-2,TRBV7-9,.,CASSLGGGRATYGYTF,TGTGCCAGCAGCTTAGGTGGAGGCAGGGCGACCTATGGCTACACCTTC
16,.,TRBJ1-3,TRBV5-5,few,CASSFGIWSSGNTIYF,TGTGCCAGCAGCTTTGGTATCTGGAGCTCTGGAAACACCATATATTTT
13,TRBD2,TRBJ2-3,TRBV20-1,.,CSALSGGTDTQYF,TGCAGTGCTTTAAGCGGGGGCACAGATACGCAGTATTTT
15,TRBD1,TRBJ2-1,TRBV5-1,.,CASSVGTGSGDEQFF,TGCGCCAGCAGCGTGGGGACAGGGTCTGGTGATGAGCAGTTCTTC
14,.,TRBJ1-5,TRBV6-2/TRBV6-3,.,CASRYGTADQPQHF,TGTGCCAGCAGATACGGGACGGCAGATCAGCCCCAGCATTTT
13,TRBD2,TRBJ2-5,TRBV11-2,.,CASSAGEGETQYF,TGTGCCAGCAGCGCTGGGGAGGGCGAGACCCAGTACTTC
14,.,TRBJ1-1,TRBV12-3/TRBV12-4,.,CASSLWALDTEAFF,TGTGCCAGCAGTTTGTGGGCGTTGGACACTGAAGCTTTCTTT
15,TRBD2,TRBJ2-7,TRBV7-9,.,CASSSGLAGPYEQYF,TGTGCCAGCAGCTCCGGACTAGCGGGACCCTACGAGCAGTACTTC
13,TRBD1,TRBJ1-4,TRBV29-1,few,CSARDRQSEKLFF,TGCAGCGCCCGGGACAGACAATCAGAAAAACTGTTTTTT
15,TRBD2,TRBJ2-5,TRBV7-6,.,CASSELGLPQETQYF,TGTGCCAGCAGCGAATTGGGACTACCCCAAGAGACCCAGTACTTC